Each of the 21 T cell receptor beta chains below was sequenced from the same sample in a study of T cells in women clearing cervical HPV infection (dated by TCRdb to the late 2010s). The method behind the library was the immunoSEQ multiplex PCR assay. TCRdb took this table from immuneACCESS and kept in-frame rearrangements with V and J called. Such tables lack part of the clones; where checked against another copy, unresolved V genes explain under half of the gap, and the rest is unexplained. The data table for this sample lists about 46,000 clones. The ten largest make up less than 40% of the sample. Sequencing was done on a sample of blood buffy coat. The receptor set was obtained from a woman aged 18 to 75 with a cervical HPV16 infection that either progressed to CIN3+ or cleared (not recorded which).

About this clone itself: The DNA ends 3 residues before the CDR3 does, and the rest of the CDR3 is filled in from the germline J gene. This chain links TRBV20-1 with TRBJ2-2; TRBD2 aligns across 10 bases. CDR1 and CDR2 (germline): DFQATT, SNEGSKA (reference sequence). The V gene end was trimmed by 0 bases and the J gene end by 2 bases; junction bases not matched to a gene: 3. The CDR3 is 16 residues long. The DNA read from the CDR3 is TGCAGTGCTAGAGATCGACTAGCGGGTAACACCGGGGAG. Its translation: CSARDRLAGNTGE. The complete CDR3 sequence is CSARDRLAGNTGELFF.

CDR3 DNA (partial): TGTGCCTGGAGTGTCCAGGAGAACACTGAA. It is translated as CAWSVQENTE. The complete CDR3 reads CAWSVQENTEAFF. This chain uses TRBV30 with TRBJ1-1; D not resolved. From the germline J gene comes the end of the CDR3, since the read stops 3 residues before it. CDR3 length: 13 residues. Germline assignment: CDR1 GTSNPN and CDR2 SVGIG (reference sequence). Trimming stripped 0 bases from V and 1 base from J, with 6 bases between.

A remark on this clone: The sequence runs out 3 residues before the end of the CDR3; the remainder is reconstructed from the germline J gene. The rearrangement joins TRBV18 to TRBJ2-4; 7 nucleotides match TRBD1. CDR1 is KGHSH, CDR2 LQKENI, per germline. This CDR3 contains 15 residues. The CDR3 here is CASSPNDRVGYGQYF. CDR3 DNA (partial): TGTGCCAGCTCACCCAACGACAGGGTGGGCTATGGT.

Notes on this clone: Read coverage stops 3 residues before the CDR3 terminus; the germline J gene supplies the remainder. The rearrangement links TRBV11-2 to TRBJ2-7; 8 bases fit TRBD2. With V trimmed by 6 bases and J by 4 bases, 11 bases remained unmatched. CDR3 length: 15 amino acids. Germline CDR1 and CDR2: SGHAT and FQNNGV. The CDR3 sequence: CASSLRAGAEYEQYF. Partial CDR3 DNA: TGTGCCAGCAGTTTACGAGCGGGGGCAGAGTACGAG.

To note about this clone: The CDR3 end falls 3 residues outside the read, so it is completed with the germline J gene. The rearrangement joins TRBV29-1 to TRBJ2-7, with 11 bases identical to TRBD1. This CDR3 region has 16 residues. Germline CDR1 and CDR2: SQVTM and ANQGSEA. V shed 0 bases, J shed 4 bases, and the junction held 8 bases outside the gene matches. Here the CDR3 reads CSVEDRRDRGFYEQYF. The CDR3 bases that were read are TGCAGCGTTGAAGATCGCAGGGACAGGGGGTTTTACGAG.

A note on this clone: From the germline J gene comes the end of the CDR3, since the read stops 3 residues before it. The genes are TRBV29-1 and TRBJ1-5; D possibly corresponds to TRBD1 (5 bases). The germline V and J ends were trimmed by 4 bases and 0 bases, with 13 bases remaining between them. CDR3 length: 15 amino acids. Germline V lookup: CDR1 SQVTM, CDR2 ANQGSEA. The CDR3 bases that were read are TGCAGCGTTGTGATCCCGACAGATAGCAATCAGCCC. This translates into CSVVIPTDSNQP. The full CDR3 is CSVVIPTDSNQPQHF.

To note about this clone: The CDR3 extends 3 residues past the end of the read, so its final part is completed from the germline J gene. The V call is TRBV6-1, the J call TRBJ1-2; possible D gene TRBD1, 5 bases. V shed 4 bases and J shed 5 bases, with 8 bases lying between them. CDR3 length: 12 amino acids. CDR1 and CDR2 (germline): MNHNS, SASEGT. CDR3 protein: CASSGQGYGYTF. The CDR3 bases that were read are TGTGCCAGCAGTGGTCAGGGATATGGC.

Comments on this clone: The read terminates 3 residues before the CDR3 end, so the remaining end is supplied by the germline J gene. The chain recombines TRBV5-6 with TRBJ2-7; D is possibly TRBD1 (5 bases). Per germline, CDR1 SGHDT and CDR2 YYEEEE. The CDR3 contains 14 residues. The V end lost 4 bases, the J end lost 2 bases, and 13 bases lay between the germline ends. The DNA read from the CDR3 is TGTGCCAGCAGCCGTGACAGAGCCCCCTACGAG. Amino acids: CASSRDRAPYE. The entire CDR3 protein reads CASSRDRAPYEQYF.

As to this clone: The read falls 3 residues short of the CDR3 end, and the missing part is taken from the germline J gene. The rearrangement uses TRBV7-3 and TRBJ2-3, with TRBD1 matching 10 bases. CDR1 SGHTA and CDR2 FQGTGA come from the germline V gene. Losses at the gene ends were 10 bases for V and 4 bases for J; bases not matched to a gene: 8. The CDR3 extends over 14 amino acids. CDR3 sequence: CATSGQGYADTQYF. Partial CDR3 DNA: TGTGCCACCTCGGGACAGGGGTACGCAGATACG.

A remark on this clone: Coverage ceases 3 residues before the CDR3 finishes, and the germline J gene fills in the end. The chain recombines TRBV6-1 with TRBJ2-3; TRBD2 is a possible D gene (6 bases). V lost 4 bases and J lost 2, with 13 bases in between. The CDR3 extends over 15 amino acids. Germline CDR1 reads MNHNS; CDR2 reads SASEGT. The CDR3 bases that were read are TGTGCCAGCAGTGGAGTGGGACTTTCCACAGATACG. This encodes CASSGVGLSTDT. The whole CDR3 is CASSGVGLSTDTQYF.

To note about this clone: The read terminates 3 residues ahead of where the CDR3 ends, so the germline J gene completes it. This chain joins TRBV20-1 and TRBJ1-5; TRBD1 might be the D (5 bases). Trimming took off 6 bases at V and 5 bases at J, with 14 bases between the two ends. CDR1 DFQATT and CDR2 SNEGSKA come from the germline V gene (reference sequence). CDR3 length: 13 amino acids. The CDR3 DNA, read in part, is TGCAGTGCGCGGGACTTGCCGGATCAGCCC. Translating gives CSARDLPDQP. The full CDR3 reads CSARDLPDQPQHF.

About this clone itself: The read is 3 residues too short to cover the CDR3 end, so that end is filled in from the germline J gene. This sequence joins TRBV7-2 and TRBJ1-6; 10 nucleotides align to TRBD1. The ends lost 0 bases at V and 7 bases at J; junction bases unmatched: 6. The CDR3 has 17 residues. Germline CDR1 and CDR2: SGHTA and FQGNSA. Incomplete CDR3 DNA: TGTGCCAGCAGCTTAGCCTCCGCGGGACAGGGGAATTCACCC. Residues: CASSLASAGQGNSP. The CDR3 in its entirety is CASSLASAGQGNSPLHF. Full variable domain (remainder filled in from reference TRBV7-2 and TRBJ1-6): GAGVSQSPSNKVTEKGKDVELRCDPISGHTALYWYRQSLGQGLEFLIYFQGNSAPDKSGLPSDRFSAERTGGSVSTLTIQRTQQEDSAVYLCASSLASAGQGNSPLHFGNGTRLTVT.

Details on this clone: Sequencing ends 3 residues short of the CDR3 end; the germline J gene provides the rest. The J gene is TRBJ2-2, the V gene TRBV6-1, with 7 bases identical to TRBD1. CDR1 and CDR2 (germline): MNHNS, SASEGT. V shed 4 bases and J 0 bases; nucleotides not matched to a gene: 2. The CDR3 has 15 amino acids. Incomplete CDR3 DNA: TGTGCCAGCAGTGTTACAGGGGCGAACACCGGGGAG. It translates to CASSVTGANTGE. The CDR3 as a whole reads CASSVTGANTGELFF.

For this clone: The read halts 3 residues ahead of the CDR3 end, with the missing end drawn from the germline J gene. The chain has TRBV19 and TRBJ2-1; TRBD1 aligns across 7 bases. The V gene's germline CDR1 is LNHDA and CDR2 SQIVND (reference sequence). The CDR3 consists of 16 residues. V shed 5 bases and J 7 bases; nucleotides not matched to a gene: 14. Incomplete CDR3 DNA: TGTGCCAGTAGTTCCCTGGACAGGACGGTTCGGAATGAG. This encodes CASSSLDRTVRNE. The full CDR3 sequence reads CASSSLDRTVRNEQFF.

Remarks on this clone: The CDR3 end falls 3 residues outside the read, so it is completed with the germline J gene. The chain employs TRBV5-1 and TRBJ2-3; a possible D gene is TRBD2 (6 bases). From germline, CDR1 is SGHRS and CDR2 YFSETQ. CDR3 size: 13 residues. Trimming removed 3 bases at V and 4 bases at J, with 9 bases between. The sequenced part of the CDR3 DNA is TGCGCCAGCAGCTCCTCTAGCGCAGATACG. Residues: CASSSSSADT. The entire CDR3 protein reads CASSSSSADTQYF.

As concerns this clone: Read coverage stops 3 residues before the CDR3 terminus; the germline J gene supplies the remainder. The J gene is TRBJ2-7, the V gene TRBV6-1; a possible D gene is TRBD1 (5 bases). The germline V and J ends were trimmed by 4 bases and 4 bases, with 5 bases remaining between them. The germline V gene encodes CDR1 MNHNS and CDR2 SASEGT. The CDR3 is 11 amino acids. The part of the CDR3 DNA that was read is TGTGCCAGCAGTGCAGGGTACGAG. This gives the protein CASSAGYE. The CDR3 reads in full as CASSAGYEQYF.

Regarding this clone: The DNA ends 3 residues before the CDR3 does, and the rest of the CDR3 is filled in from the germline J gene. The J gene is TRBJ2-5, the V gene TRBV20-1, with a possible D match to TRBD2 (5 bases). CDR1 is DFQATT and CDR2 is SNEGSKA in the germline V gene (reference sequence). Trimming took off 2 bases at V and 4 bases at J, with 11 bases between the two ends. This CDR3 has 13 amino acids. The CDR3 bases that were read are TGCAGTGCTAGATGGGCGGGCAGAGAGACC. Protein product: CSARWAGRET. In full, the CDR3 is CSARWAGRETQYF.

Note on this clone: The CDR3 end lies 3 residues beyond the end of the read and is filled in from the germline J gene. The V and J genes are TRBV30 and TRBJ2-7, with TRBD2 matching 8 bases. The CDR3 contains 15 residues. Germline V gene sequence: CDR1 GTSNPN, CDR2 SVGIG (reference sequence). V lost 7 bases and J lost 3; bases outside the gene matches: 14. This CDR3 reads CASGGDLGSHYEQYF. The DNA read from the CDR3 is TGTGCCTCCGGGGGGGACTTGGGGTCCCACTACGAG.

Concerning this clone itself: Read coverage stops 3 residues before the CDR3 terminus; the germline J gene supplies the remainder. This rearrangement joins TRBV7-2 to TRBJ1-1; D remains ambiguous. From germline, CDR1 is SGHTA and CDR2 FQGNSA. This CDR3 is built from 13 residues. Trimming took 4 bases from V and 1 from J, leaving 7 bases between them. CDR3 sequence: CASSSSGNTEAFF. The part of the CDR3 DNA that was read is TGTGCCAGCAGCTCCAGTGGGAACACTGAA.

As for this clone: The read terminates 3 residues before the CDR3 end, so the remaining end is supplied by the germline J gene. The chain joins TRBV19 to TRBJ1-5, with 12 bases fitting TRBD1. The junction had 6 bases not matched to a gene; V was cut back by 7 bases and J by 2 bases. The CDR3 is 16 amino acids. Germline CDR1 reads LNHDA; CDR2 reads SQIVND (reference sequence). The sequenced part of the CDR3 DNA is TGTGCCAGTACCGGGACAGGGGGCGGGGGCAATCAGCCC. Amino acids: CASTGTGGGGNQP. The whole CDR3 protein reads CASTGTGGGGNQPQHF.

Comment on this clone: The read terminates 3 residues ahead of where the CDR3 ends, so the germline J gene completes it. The V call is TRBV6-1, the J call TRBJ1-5, with 11 bases aligning to TRBD1. Germline loops: CDR1 MNHNS, CDR2 SASEGT. This CDR3 spans 15 amino acids. The ends lost 3 bases at V and 5 bases at J; junction bases unmatched: 3. The CDR3 protein is CASSDRDRGYQPQHF. Incomplete CDR3 DNA: TGTGCCAGCAGTGACCGGGACAGGGGGTATCAGCCC.